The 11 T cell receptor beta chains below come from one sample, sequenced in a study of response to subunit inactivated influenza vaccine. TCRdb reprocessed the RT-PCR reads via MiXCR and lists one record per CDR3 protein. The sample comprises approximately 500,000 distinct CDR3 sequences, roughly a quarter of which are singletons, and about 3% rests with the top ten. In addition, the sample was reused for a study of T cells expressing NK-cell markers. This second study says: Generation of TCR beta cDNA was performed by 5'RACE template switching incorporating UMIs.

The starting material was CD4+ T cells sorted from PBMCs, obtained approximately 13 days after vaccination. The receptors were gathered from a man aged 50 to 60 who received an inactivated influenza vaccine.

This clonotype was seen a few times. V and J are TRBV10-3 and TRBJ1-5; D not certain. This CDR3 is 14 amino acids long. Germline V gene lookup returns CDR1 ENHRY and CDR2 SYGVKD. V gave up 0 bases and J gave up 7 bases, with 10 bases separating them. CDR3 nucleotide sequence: TGTGCCATCAGTGAGTCAGGGATCTTGCAGCCCCAGCATTTT. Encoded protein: CAISESGILQPQHF.

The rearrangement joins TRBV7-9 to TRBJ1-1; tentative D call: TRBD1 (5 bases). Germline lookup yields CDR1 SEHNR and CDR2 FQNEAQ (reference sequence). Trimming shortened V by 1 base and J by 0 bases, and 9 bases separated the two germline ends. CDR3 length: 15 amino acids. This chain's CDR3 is CASSLELGLNTEAFF. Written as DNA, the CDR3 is TGTGCCAGCAGCTTAGAGTTGGGGCTGAACACTGAAGCTTTCTTT.

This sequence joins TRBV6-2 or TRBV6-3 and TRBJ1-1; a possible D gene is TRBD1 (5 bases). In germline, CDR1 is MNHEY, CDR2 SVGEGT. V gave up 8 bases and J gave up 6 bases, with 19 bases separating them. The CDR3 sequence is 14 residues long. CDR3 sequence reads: CASSDQGGFAEAFF. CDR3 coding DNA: TGTGCCAGCTCTGACCAGGGTGGATTCGCTGAAGCTTTCTTT.

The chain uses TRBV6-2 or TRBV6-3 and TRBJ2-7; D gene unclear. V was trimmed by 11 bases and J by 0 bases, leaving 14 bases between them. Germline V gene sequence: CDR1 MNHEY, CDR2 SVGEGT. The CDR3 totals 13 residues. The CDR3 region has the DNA TGTGCCGTACGCAGAGCACCCTCCTACGAGCAGTACTTC. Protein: CAVRRAPSYEQYF.

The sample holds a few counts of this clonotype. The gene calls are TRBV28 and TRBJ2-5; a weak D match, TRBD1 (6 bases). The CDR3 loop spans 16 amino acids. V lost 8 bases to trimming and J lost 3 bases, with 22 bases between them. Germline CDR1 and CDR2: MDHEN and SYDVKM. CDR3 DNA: TGTGCCAGCTCAATGTCGTCGGGACACTTTAAAGAGACCCAGTACTTC. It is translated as CASSMSSGHFKETQYF.

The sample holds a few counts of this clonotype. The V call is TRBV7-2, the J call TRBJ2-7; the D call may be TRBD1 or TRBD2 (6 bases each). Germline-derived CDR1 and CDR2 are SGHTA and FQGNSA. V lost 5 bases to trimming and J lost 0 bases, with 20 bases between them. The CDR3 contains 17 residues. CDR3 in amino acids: CASSPRGRQGFSYEQYF. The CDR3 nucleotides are TGTGCCAGCAGCCCTCGGGGGCGGCAGGGCTTCTCCTACGAGCAGTACTTC.

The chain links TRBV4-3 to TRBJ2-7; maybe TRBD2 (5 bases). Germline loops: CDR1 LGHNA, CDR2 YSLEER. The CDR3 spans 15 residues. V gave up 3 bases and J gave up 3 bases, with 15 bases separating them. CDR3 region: CASSQEVWQVYEQYF. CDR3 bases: TGCGCCAGCAGCCAGGAGGTTTGGCAGGTCTACGAGCAGTACTTC.

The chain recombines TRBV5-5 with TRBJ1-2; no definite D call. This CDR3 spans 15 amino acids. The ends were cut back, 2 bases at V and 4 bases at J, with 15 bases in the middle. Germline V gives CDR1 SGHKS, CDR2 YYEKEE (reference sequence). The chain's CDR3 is CASSLSRQETYGYTF. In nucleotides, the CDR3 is TGTGCCAGCAGCTTAAGTAGACAAGAAACCTATGGCTACACCTTC.

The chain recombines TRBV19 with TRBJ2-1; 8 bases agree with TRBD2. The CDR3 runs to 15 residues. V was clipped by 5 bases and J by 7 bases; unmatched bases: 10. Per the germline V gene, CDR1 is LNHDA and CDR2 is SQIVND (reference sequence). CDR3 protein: CASSPYGGRHNEQFF. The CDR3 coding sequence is TGTGCCAGTAGTCCCTATGGCGGGAGGCATAATGAGCAGTTCTTC.

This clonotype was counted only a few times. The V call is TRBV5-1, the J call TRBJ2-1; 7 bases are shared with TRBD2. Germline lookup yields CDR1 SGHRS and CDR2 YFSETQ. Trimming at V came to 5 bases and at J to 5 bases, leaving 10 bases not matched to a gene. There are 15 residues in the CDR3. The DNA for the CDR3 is TGCGCCAGCAGTTTGTCGGGAGGAAGCGACAATGAGCAGTTCTTC. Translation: CASSLSGGSDNEQFF. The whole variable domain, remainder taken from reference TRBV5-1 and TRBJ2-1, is KAGVTQTPRYLIKTRGQQVTLSCSPISGHRSVSWYQQTPGQGLQFLFEYFSETQRNKGNFPGRFSGRQFSNSRSEMNVSTLELGDSALYLCASSLSGGSDNEQFFGPGTRLTVL.

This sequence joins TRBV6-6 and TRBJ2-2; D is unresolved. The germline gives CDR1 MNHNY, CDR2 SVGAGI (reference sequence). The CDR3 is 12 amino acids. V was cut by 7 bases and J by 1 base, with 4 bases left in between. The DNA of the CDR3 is TGTGCCAGCATTGAGAACACCGGGGAGCTGTTTTTT. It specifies CASIENTGELFF.